The source of this T cell receptor beta chain is a study of technical replicates of blood from a handful of donors. This CDR3 is 17 amino acids long. Germline V CDR1 and CDR2: SGHTA, FQGTGA. The junction had 12 bases not matched to a gene; V was cut back by 0 bases and J by 9 bases. Sequencing was performed with immunoSEQ multiplex PCR; in TCRdb, only in-frame clones are kept and a portion is missing. The sample consists of roughly 72,000 clones, about 92% of them appearing once. Specimen: T cells isolated from PBMCs. This chain joins TRBV7-3 and TRBJ2-3; 10 nucleotides align to TRBD2. This sequence was found in a human donor in good health. CDR3 sequence reads: CASSLTPLAGKPVTQYF. In DNA, the CDR3 is TGTGCCAGCAGCTTAACCCCACTAGCGGGGAAGCCAGTAACGCAGTATTTT.